These 21 T cell receptor beta chains came from one sample sequenced in a study of T cells after yellow fever vaccination. From the 5' RACE reads, TCRdb called clonotypes with MiXCR, one entry per CDR3 protein. Of 14,000 or so distinct CDR3 sequences listed, less than 7.5% are singletons. This specimen consisted of PBMCs, either bulk or a sorted T-cell subset (CD4+, CD8+, memory, or dextramer-sorted; not recorded which), obtained on the day of the yellow fever booster vaccination. Source of these receptors: a man aged 18 to 29 who received the YFV17D yellow fever vaccine.

This clonotype showed up many times. The chain employs TRBV4-2 and TRBJ2-2; D is unresolved. V was pared by 0 bases and J by 6 bases, with 5 bases between. The CDR3 loop spans 13 amino acids. Germline loops: CDR1 LGHNA, CDR2 YNFKEQ. This chain's CDR3 is CASSQDRAGELFF. The CDR3, as DNA: TGTGCCAGCAGCCAAGATAGGGCCGGGGAGCTGTTTTTT.

By share of the sample, this clonotype is medium-sized. The chain uses TRBV12-3 or TRBV12-4 and TRBJ1-4; perhaps TRBD1 as D (5 bases). This CDR3 region has 16 residues. V was pared by 6 bases and J by 0 bases, with 14 bases between. CDR3 residues: CASSPETVATNEKLFF. CDR3 DNA: TGTGCCAGCAGCCCTGAGACAGTTGCAACTAATGAAAAACTGTTTTTT.

This clonotype came up many times. The V and J genes are TRBV6-6 and TRBJ1-3; D is perhaps TRBD1 (5 bases). CDR3 length equals 15 residues. Germline V CDR1 and CDR2: MNHNY, SVGAGI (reference sequence). V was pared by 6 bases and J by 3 bases, with 15 bases between. The CDR3 protein is CASSDSDSFGNTIYF. CDR3 nucleotides: TGTGCCAGCAGCGACTCTGACAGTTTTGGAAACACCATATATTTT.

The J gene is TRBJ1-1, the V gene TRBV18; 7 positions match TRBD1. In germline, CDR1 is KGHSH, CDR2 LQKENI. CDR3 length equals 13 residues. J gave up 11 bases and V 4 bases, and 10 bases lay outside the gene matches. The CDR3 DNA sequence: TGTGCCAGCTCACGAGACAGGGTACATGGCGCTTTCTTT. Encoded protein: CASSRDRVHGAFF.

This clonotype was seen many times. This rearrangement joins TRBV11-2 to TRBJ2-3; tentatively, D is TRBD1 or TRBD2 (5 bases each). Trimming left V 4 bases short and J 4 bases short, with 12 bases between. Germline-derived CDR1 and CDR2 are SGHAT and FQNNGV. This CDR3 contains 14 residues. The CDR3 region has the DNA TGTGCCAGCAGCTCGGGACCAAAGGCAGATACGCAGTATTTT. This codes for CASSSGPKADTQYF.

This clonotype was counted many times. V is TRBV27 and J is TRBJ2-3; 7 nucleotides agree with TRBD2. This CDR3 is built from 13 residues. Per germline, CDR1 MNHEY and CDR2 SMNVEV (reference sequence). Trimming took 6 bases from V and 4 from J; bases not matched to a gene: 4. The CDR3 coding sequence is TGTGCCAGCAGAAGGACTAGGGCAGATACGCAGTATTTT. As protein: CASRRTRADTQYF.

Judged by abundance, this clonotype is medium-sized. The V and J genes are TRBV5-1 and TRBJ2-2; no firm D call. Trimming took 5 bases from V and 5 from J, leaving 4 bases between them. Germline CDR1 and CDR2: SGHRS and YFSETQ. The CDR3 is 11 amino acids. CDR3 DNA: TGCGCCAGCAGAGAGACCGGGGAGCTGTTTTTT. This encodes CASRETGELFF.

This clonotype was detected ten times or more. The chain is built from TRBV7-3 and TRBJ2-3, with TRBD1 matching 9 bases. The CDR3 consists of 13 residues. The V and J ends lost 4 bases and 6 bases, in that order; junction bases with no gene match: 2. In germline, CDR1 is SGHTA, CDR2 FQGTGA. The CDR3 is CASSSTGGDTQYF. In DNA, the CDR3 is TGTGCCAGCAGCTCCACAGGGGGCGATACGCAGTATTTT.

This clonotype came up many times. The chain has TRBV6-1 and TRBJ2-4; perhaps TRBD1 as D (5 bases). The CDR3 runs to 13 residues. The germline V and J ends were trimmed by 4 bases and 2 bases, with 6 bases remaining between them. The V gene's germline CDR1 is MNHNS and CDR2 SASEGT. The CDR3, as DNA: TGTGCCAGCAGTGGACAGACCAAAAACATTCAGTACTTC. Protein product: CASSGQTKNIQYF.

This clonotype was seen ten or more times. The chain joins TRBV2 to TRBJ1-2; no reliable D call. The CDR3 loop spans 14 amino acids. Germline CDR1 reads SNHLY; CDR2 reads FYNNEI. Trimming removed 5 bases at V and 4 bases at J, with 14 bases between. CDR3 sequence (DNA): TGTGCCAGCAGTTACGAAATGGTCTTCTATGGCTACACCTTC. It specifies CASSYEMVFYGYTF.

This clonotype was observed many times. The chain carries TRBV7-3 and TRBJ2-5, with TRBD2 matching over 11 bases. CDR3 length equals 15 residues. V lost 4 bases to trimming and J lost 5 bases; unmatched junction nucleotides: 6. Germline CDR1 SGHTA, CDR2 FQGTGA. The DNA for the CDR3 is TGTGCCAGCAGCTCCACTAGCGGGGGCGGGGAGACCCAGTACTTC. Translated, it gives CASSSTSGGGETQYF.

This clonotype was counted at least ten times. The chain combines TRBV5-5 with TRBJ1-2; 8 bases agree with TRBD1. V was pared by 1 base and J by 5 bases, with 4 bases of the junction left unmatched. The germline V gene encodes CDR1 SGHKS and CDR2 YYEKEE (reference sequence). CDR3 length equals 14 residues. The CDR3 spells CASSLNRGEYGYTF. In DNA, the CDR3 is TGTGCCAGCAGCTTGAACAGGGGGGAGTATGGCTACACCTTC.

This clonotype was counted ten times or more. The chain employs TRBV4-1 and TRBJ2-1; D is possibly TRBD2 (5 bases). The V end lost 5 bases, the J end lost 4 bases, and 18 bases lay between the germline ends. There are 16 residues in the CDR3. Per germline, CDR1 MGHRA and CDR2 YSYEKL. The CDR3 loop is CASSKTILEIYNEQFF. In nucleotides, the CDR3 is TGCGCCAGCAGCAAAACTATACTAGAGATATACAATGAGCAGTTCTTC.

This clonotype came up many times. The chain uses TRBV7-8 and TRBJ2-2; TRBD2 matches at 7 bases. The CDR3 extends over 15 amino acids. The trim removed 1 base at V and 3 bases at J, leaving 2 bases unmatched. Germline V lookup: CDR1 SGHVS, CDR2 FQNEAQ. The CDR3: CASSLGGGYTGELFF. CDR3 nucleotide sequence: TGTGCCAGCAGCTTAGGCGGGGGATACACCGGGGAGCTGTTTTTT.

This clonotype was detected ten times or more. The chain employs TRBV7-2 and TRBJ2-2; no firm D call. This CDR3 has 12 amino acids. V lost 3 bases, J lost 8 bases, and 7 bases lay in between. Germline lookup yields CDR1 SGHTA and CDR2 FQGNSA. DNA of the CDR3: TGTGCCAGCAGCTTCCGGTGGGGGGAGCTGTTTTTT. Protein: CASSFRWGELFF.

The chain links TRBV11-2 to TRBJ2-5; D is perhaps TRBD1 (6 bases). The germline V gene has CDR1 SGHAT and CDR2 FQNNGV. Trimming cost V 3 bases and J 4 bases, with 12 bases left between them. This CDR3 region has 14 residues. The CDR3 sequence: CASSLLKTGETQYF. CDR3 coding DNA: TGTGCCAGCAGCTTGCTTAAGACAGGAGAGACCCAGTACTTC.

By sample share, this clonotype is medium-sized. The chain employs TRBV5-1 and TRBJ2-1; 8 positions match TRBD2. The length of the CDR3 is 15 residues. The germline gives CDR1 SGHRS, CDR2 YFSETQ. With 4 bases clipped from V and 7 bases from J, the junction kept 10 bases outside the gene matches. The DNA for the CDR3 is TGCGCCAGCAGCCCGCTCCCGGGGGGGCAGAATGAGCAGTTCTTC. This sequence encodes CASSPLPGGQNEQFF.

This clonotype was counted many times. The chain joins TRBV10-3 to TRBJ2-7; 10 bases match TRBD1. V was clipped by 11 bases and J by 3 bases; unmatched bases: 7. The germline V gene encodes CDR1 ENHRY and CDR2 SYGVKD. This CDR3 is built from 13 residues. Here the CDR3 reads CAASRDRGYEQYF. For the CDR3, the DNA is TGTGCCGCTAGCCGGGACAGGGGCTACGAGCAGTACTTC.

By its share, this clonotype is medium-sized. The CDR3 reads CASSSARGLRTEAFF. CDR3 DNA: TGTGCCAGCAGTAGCGCGAGGGGGTTAAGGACTGAAGCTTTCTTT. The chain links TRBV12-3 or TRBV12-4 to TRBJ1-1; D is perhaps TRBD1 (6 bases). This CDR3 region has 15 residues. The V end lost 5 bases, the J end lost 5 bases, and 18 bases lay between the germline ends.

This clonotype was observed many times. The V call is TRBV7-3, the J call TRBJ2-3; 9 bases align to TRBD2. The CDR3 runs to 17 residues. The germline V gene has CDR1 SGHTA and CDR2 FQGTGA. Trimming took 5 bases from V and 0 from J; bases not matched to a gene: 9. The DNA for the CDR3 is TGTGCCAGCAGCGGGCTGGCGGCGGGGGGGAGCACAGATACGCAGTATTTT. The encoded protein is CASSGLAAGGSTDTQYF.

This clonotype was found many times. V is TRBV2 and J is TRBJ1-6; D is unresolved. Trimming took off 8 bases at V and 7 bases at J, with 15 bases between the two ends. Germline CDR1 reads SNHLY; CDR2 reads FYNNEI. This CDR3 region has 14 residues. CDR3 residues: CASQADESNSPLHF. In DNA form, the CDR3 reads TGTGCCAGCCAGGCGGACGAATCCAATTCACCCCTCCACTTT.